This TCR beta chain was sequenced for a study of T cells expressing NK-cell markers. This CDR3 has 15 residues. Germline V gene lookup returns CDR1 DFQATT and CDR2 SNEGSKA (reference sequence). TCRdb re-analyzed the 5' RACE reads; it lists each CDR3 protein once, without DNA. The repertoire table contains about 380,000 distinct CDR3 sequences. The specimen was blood T cells: a sorted CD56 or NKG2C T cell subset, CD4+ or CD8+ T cells, or bulk PBMC T cells (not recorded which). This TCR derives from a man aged 18-75 years in good health. This chain connects TRBV20-1 to TRBJ2-1; TCRdb's assignment of TRBD2 cannot be checked, as there is no DNA. The CDR3 region is CSARDGRPPYNEQFF.